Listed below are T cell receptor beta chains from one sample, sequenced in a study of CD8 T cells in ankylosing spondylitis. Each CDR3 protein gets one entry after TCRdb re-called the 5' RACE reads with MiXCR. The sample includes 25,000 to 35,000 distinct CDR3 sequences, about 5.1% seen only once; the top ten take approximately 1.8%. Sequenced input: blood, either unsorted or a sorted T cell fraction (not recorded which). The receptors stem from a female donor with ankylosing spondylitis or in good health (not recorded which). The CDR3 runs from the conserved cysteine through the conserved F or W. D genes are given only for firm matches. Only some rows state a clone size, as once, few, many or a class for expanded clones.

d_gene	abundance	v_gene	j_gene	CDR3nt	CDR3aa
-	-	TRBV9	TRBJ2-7	TGTGCCAGCAGCGTAGATCTTAGCGGTTACGAGCAGTACTTC	CASSVDLSGYEQYF
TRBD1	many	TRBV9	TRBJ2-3	TGTGCCAGCAGCCCCCGCGGACAGGGGGCGACGGTCACAGATACGCAGTATTTT	CASSPRGQGATVTDTQYF
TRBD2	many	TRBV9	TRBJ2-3	TGTGCCAGCAGCGTAGCGGGGGGGCAAACAGATACGCAGTATTTT	CASSVAGGQTDTQYF
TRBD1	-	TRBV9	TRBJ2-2	TGTGCCAGCAGCCTGGACAGGGGGGAAGGGGAGCTGTTTTTT	CASSLDRGEGELFF
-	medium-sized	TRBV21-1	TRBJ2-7	TGTGCCAGCAGCAACACGCAGGCGTTCCTTACCTACGAGCAGTACTTC	CASSNTQAFLTYEQYF
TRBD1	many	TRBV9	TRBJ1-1	TGTGCCAGCAGCCCCGATCCAGGGACAGGGAATTGGAGGAACACTGAAGCTTTCTTT	CASSPDPGTGNWRNTEAFF
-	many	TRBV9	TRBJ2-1	TGTGCCAGCAGCCCGCACGGGGGCCTCAATGAGCAGTTCTTC	CASSPHGGLNEQFF
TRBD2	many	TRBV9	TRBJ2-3	TGTGCCAGCAGCGTAGTAGGGGCCGGACTAGACACAGATACGCAGTATTTT	CASSVVGAGLDTDTQYF
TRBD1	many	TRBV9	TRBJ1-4	TGTGCCAGCAGCGCCGGGACAGCTAATGAAAAACTGTTTTTT	CASSAGTANEKLFF
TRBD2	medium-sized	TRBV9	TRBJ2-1	TGTGCCAGCAGCGTAGACGGGAGGAATGAGCAGTTCTTC	CASSVDGRNEQFF
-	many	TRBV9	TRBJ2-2	TGTGCCAGCAGCGTAGGACTAGTTGGGTTTGGCGGGGAGCTGTTTTTT	CASSVGLVGFGGELFF
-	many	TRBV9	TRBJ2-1	TGTGCCAGCAGCGTAGGGCCCGGTGAGCAGTTCTTC	CASSVGPGEQFF
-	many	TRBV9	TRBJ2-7	TGTGCCAGCAGCGTAGCCTCGGGGAACAACTACGAGCAGTACTTC	CASSVASGNNYEQYF
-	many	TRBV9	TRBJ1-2	TGTGCCAGCAGCCCCCCGGACCCAGCCTATGGCTACACCTTC	CASSPPDPAYGYTF
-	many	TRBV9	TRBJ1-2	TGTGCCAGCAGCCCCGGTGGGGCAGGGTACTATGGCTACACCTTC	CASSPGGAGYYGYTF
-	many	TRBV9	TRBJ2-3	TGTGCCAGCAGCGTATCTGTAGGCCCTAAGGAGTATACGCAGTATTTT	CASSVSVGPKEYTQYF
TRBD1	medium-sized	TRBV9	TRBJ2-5	TGTGCCAGCAGCGCGGGACAGGGACAAGAGACCCAGTACTTC	CASSAGQGQETQYF
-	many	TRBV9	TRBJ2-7	TGTGCCAGCAGTCTCGATCCCACGGCCTCCTACGAGCAGTACTTC	CASSLDPTASYEQYF
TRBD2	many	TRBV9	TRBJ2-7	TGTGCCAGCAGCGTAGAGGGACTAGCGGCCTACGAGCAGTACTTC	CASSVEGLAAYEQYF
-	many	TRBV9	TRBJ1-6	TGTGCCAGCAGCCCTACGCCGGGGATTCAATCACCCCTCCACTTT	CASSPTPGIQSPLHF
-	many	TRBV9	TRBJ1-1	TGTGCCAGCGGACGAGGGGGAAACACTGAAGCTTTCTTT	CASGRGGNTEAFF
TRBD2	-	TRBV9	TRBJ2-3	TGTGCCAGCAGCGTAGTAGAAAGCGGGAGAGGCACAGATACGCAGTATTTT	CASSVVESGRGTDTQYF
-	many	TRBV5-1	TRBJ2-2	TGCGCCAGGGCCCCCTATAGCGCCGCGAACACCGGGGAGCTGTTTTTT	CARAPYSAANTGELFF
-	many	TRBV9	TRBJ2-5	TGTGCCAGCAGCGTAGAATCTGGGGGCGTTCGAGAGACCCAGTACTTC	CASSVESGGVRETQYF
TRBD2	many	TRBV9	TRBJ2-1	TGTGCCAGCAGCTTCGCTAGCGGGGGTTTTGAGCAGTTCTTC	CASSFASGGFEQFF
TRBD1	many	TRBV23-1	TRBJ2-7	TGCGCCAGCAGTCAATCGGACCGGACAGGGGCGAAAGATGAGCAGTACTTC	CASSQSDRTGAKDEQYF
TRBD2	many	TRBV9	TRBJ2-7	TGTGCCAGCAGCGTAGCCCGGGGGGGATCAGTAGACGAGCAGTACTTC	CASSVARGGSVDEQYF
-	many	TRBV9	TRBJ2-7	TGTGCCAGCAGCGTTCGTACGAGGGGAGAGCAGTACTTC	CASSVRTRGEQYF
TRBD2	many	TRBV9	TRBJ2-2	TGTGCCAGCAGCGTAGGACTAGCGGATAACACCGGGGAGCTGTTTTTT	CASSVGLADNTGELFF
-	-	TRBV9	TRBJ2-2	TGTGCCAGCAGCGTAATGGGGCCCCGGGACACCGGGGAGCTGTTTTTT	CASSVMGPRDTGELFF
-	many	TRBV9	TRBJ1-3	TGTGCCAGCAGTGCCTCAGGGTCCGGAAACACCATATATTTT	CASSASGSGNTIYF
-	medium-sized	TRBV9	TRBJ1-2	TGTGCCAGCAGCCCCTCCGACTATGGCTACACCTTC	CASSPSDYGYTF
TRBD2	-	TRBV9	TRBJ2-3	TGTGCCAGCAGCGTAGAGGGTCTAGCGGGAGTGGCTACGCAGTATTTT	CASSVEGLAGVATQYF
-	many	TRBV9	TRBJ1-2	TGTGCCAGCAGCTTTTCCGGACAGACCTATGGCTACACCTTC	CASSFSGQTYGYTF
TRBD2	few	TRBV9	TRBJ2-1	TGTGCCAGCAGCGTAGTAAGCGGGGGGCCCACAGGGCAGTTCTTC	CASSVVSGGPTGQFF
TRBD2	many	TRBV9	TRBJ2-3	TGTGCCAGCAGCGGAGGGACGGGAGGAACAGATACGCAGTATTTT	CASSGGTGGTDTQYF
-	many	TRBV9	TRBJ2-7	TGTGCCAGCAGCGTAAGAGATGAGTACGAGCAGTACTTC	CASSVRDEYEQYF
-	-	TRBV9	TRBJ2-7	TGTGCCAGCAGCGGGCAGGAGGGCTACGAGCAGTACTTC	CASSGQEGYEQYF
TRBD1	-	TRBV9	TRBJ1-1	TGTGCCAGCAGCGCCCAGGGACAGGGGAACACTGAAGCTTTCTTT	CASSAQGQGNTEAFF
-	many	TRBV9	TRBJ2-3	TGTGCCAGCAGCGTCGGACCGAACACAGATACGCAGTATTTT	CASSVGPNTDTQYF
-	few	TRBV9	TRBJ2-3	TGTGCCAGCAGCGTAGAGGGCGGCGTAAGCACAGATACGCAGTATTTT	CASSVEGGVSTDTQYF
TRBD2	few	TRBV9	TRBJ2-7	TGTGCCAGCAGCGTAGGTGTGGCGGGAGTTGGCGAGCAGTACTTC	CASSVGVAGVGEQYF